This T cell receptor (beta chain) emerged from a study of cytomegalovirus exposure and HLA in healthy donors. In regard to this clone: Antigen specificity is unknown.

PCR was performed using 60 Vbeta and 13 Jbeta primers. Here immunoSEQ multiplex PCR was the method, and the copy in TCRdb shows in-frame clones only, minus some. Of 180,000 or so clones listed, around 83% are singletons. General study points: A later analysis reportedly found fewer N-insertions in an Asian-associated ancestry cluster than the roughly 670-donor mean. An analysis done earlier found most TCR beta V segments productive about 87% or about 30% of the time. The authors reported that TCR beta sequences could predict HLA-A and HLA-B alleles. These predictions were accurate for most subjects in the first cohort.

V was shortened by 6 bases and J by 5 bases, with 13 bases between the two germline ends. The V gene's germline CDR1 is KGHSH and CDR2 LQKENI. The CDR3 totals 14 residues. The chain recombines TRBV18 with TRBJ1-4, with D tentatively TRBD1 (6 bases). The sequence derives from a woman aged 45-65 years in good health and CMV-seropositive. The specimen sequenced was PBMCs. The CDR3 region has the DNA TGTGCCAGCTCCTGGACAGAGAGCAATGAAAAACTGTTTTTT. Its protein product is CASSWTESNEKLFF.